The present TCR beta chain was sequenced within a study of T cell changes during pregnancy in multiple sclerosis (dated by TCRdb to between 2018 and 2021). Background for the entire study: In women with multiple sclerosis, the researchers looked at how the T cell repertoire shifted as pregnancy progressed.

Library generation was performed with the immunoSEQ multiplex PCR assay. Imported from immuneACCESS, the table was reduced by TCRdb to in-frame sequences with V and J called. These copies leave out some clones; in studies compared against another copy, an unresolved V gene accounts for under half, and the cause of the remainder is not known. This sample comprises roughly 40,000 clones, about 91% of them detected only once. Clones ranked in the top ten supply about 0.5% of the sample. V is trimmed back by 9 bases and J by 5 bases, and the junction contains 10 bases that no gene match accounts for. The CDR3 spans 14 residues, from the cysteine through the phenylalanine. Only CDR3 DNA remains: 42 bases, in frame from the first base. CDR1 and CDR2 are read off the germline V gene as ENHRY and SYGVKD. Comments on this clone: Its specific antigen is unknown. Base-call qualities are not available, and no considerably larger clone is one nucleotide away.

In this chain, TRBV10-3 is recombined with TRBJ2-1, with 7 bases aligning to TRBD2. The sample consisted of CD4+ T cells from peripheral blood mononuclear cells, taken in the second trimester of pregnancy. The sequence derives from a female donor in good health, enrolled as a control in a pregnancy study. CDR3 sequence: CAMWAGGSNNEQFF. The DNA is as follows: TGTGCCATGTGGGCTGGCGGGAGTAACAATGAGCAGTTCTTC.